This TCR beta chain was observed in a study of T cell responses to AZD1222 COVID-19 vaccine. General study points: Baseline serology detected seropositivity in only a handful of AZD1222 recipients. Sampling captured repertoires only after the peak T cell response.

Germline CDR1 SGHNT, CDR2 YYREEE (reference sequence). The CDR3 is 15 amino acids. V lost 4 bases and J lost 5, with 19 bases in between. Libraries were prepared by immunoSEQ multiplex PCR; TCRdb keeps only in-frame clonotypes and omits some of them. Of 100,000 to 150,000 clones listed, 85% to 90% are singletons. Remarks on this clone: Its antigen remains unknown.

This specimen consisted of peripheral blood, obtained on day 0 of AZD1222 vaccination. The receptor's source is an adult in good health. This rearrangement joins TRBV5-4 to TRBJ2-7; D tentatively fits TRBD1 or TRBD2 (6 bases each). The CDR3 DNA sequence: TGTGCCAGCAGCCCCGGGGGCAGGGGAAGGGACGAGCAGTACTTC. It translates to CASSPGGRGRDEQYF.